This T cell receptor (beta chain) is drawn from a study of blood T cell repertoires in COVID-19. Study-level background: T cells, B-cell-depleted T cells, or PBMCs supplied cDNA or gDNA.

TCRdb's copy holds only in-frame clones and misses some; the assay was immunoSEQ multiplex PCR. The sample includes 90,000 to 130,000 clones, about 85% seen only once; the top ten take approximately 4.1%. Germline V lookup: CDR1 SGDLS, CDR2 YYNGEE. The CDR3 covers 14 residues. The V segment lost 3 bases and the J segment 4 bases; nucleotides outside the gene matches: 6. The receptor was isolated from a woman between 70 and 85 years old with acute or convalescent COVID-19. V gene TRBV9 combines with J gene TRBJ2-5; 7 bases fit TRBD1. What was sequenced was peripheral blood. This CDR3 reads CASSGQGVGETQYF. CDR3 DNA sequence: TGTGCCAGCAGCGGTCAGGGGGTTGGAGAGACCCAGTACTTC.